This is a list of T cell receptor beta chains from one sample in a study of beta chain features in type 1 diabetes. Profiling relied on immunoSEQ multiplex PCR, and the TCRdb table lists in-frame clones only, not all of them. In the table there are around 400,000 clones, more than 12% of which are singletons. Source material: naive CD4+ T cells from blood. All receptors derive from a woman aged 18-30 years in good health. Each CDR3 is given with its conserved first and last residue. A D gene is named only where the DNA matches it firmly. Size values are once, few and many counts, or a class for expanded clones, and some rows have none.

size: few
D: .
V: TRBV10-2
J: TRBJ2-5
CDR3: CASTPGTETQYF
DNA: TGCGCCAGCACACCGGGAACGGAGACCCAGTACTTC

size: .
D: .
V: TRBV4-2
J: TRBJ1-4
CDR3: CASTTGTIGEKLFF
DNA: TGTGCCAGCACCACAGGGACAATCGGTGAAAAACTGTTTTTT

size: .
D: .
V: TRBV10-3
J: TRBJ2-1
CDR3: CAISEPLAGEQFF
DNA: TGTGCCATCAGTGAGCCTTTAGCTGGTGAGCAGTTCTTC

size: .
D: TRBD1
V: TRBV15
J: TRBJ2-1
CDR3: CATSSPLTGPFWNEQFF
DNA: TGTGCCACCAGCAGTCCCCTGACAGGGCCCTTTTGGAATGAGCAGTTCTTC

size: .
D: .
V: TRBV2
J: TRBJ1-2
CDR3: CASSEVAGVYGYTF
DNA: TGTGCCAGCAGTGAGGTGGCAGGGGTCTATGGCTACACCTTC

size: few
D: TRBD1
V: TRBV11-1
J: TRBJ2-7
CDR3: CASREDRGLSKQYF
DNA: TGTGCCAGCAGAGAAGACAGGGGGCTTTCGAAGCAGTACTTC

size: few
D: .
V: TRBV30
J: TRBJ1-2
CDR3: CAWSVMRGANYGYTF
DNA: TGTGCCTGGAGTGTAATGCGGGGAGCTAACTATGGCTACACCTTC

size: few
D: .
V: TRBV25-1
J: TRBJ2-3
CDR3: CASSPEDWYTDTQYF
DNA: TGTGCCAGCAGTCCCGAGGACTGGTACACAGATACGCAGTATTTT

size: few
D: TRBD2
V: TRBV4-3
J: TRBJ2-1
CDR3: CASSPAGAGPFNEQFF
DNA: TGCGCCAGCAGCCCAGCGGGAGCCGGGCCTTTCAATGAGCAGTTCTTC

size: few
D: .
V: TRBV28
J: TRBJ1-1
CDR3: CASSSSGDTEAFF
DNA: TGTGCCAGCAGTTCTTCAGGGGACACTGAAGCTTTCTTT

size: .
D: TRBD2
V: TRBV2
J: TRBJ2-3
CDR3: CASERESTDTQYF
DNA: TGTGCCAGCGAGCGGGAGTCCACAGATACGCAGTATTTT

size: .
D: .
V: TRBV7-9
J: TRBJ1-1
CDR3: CASSLSGVGSTEAFF
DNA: TGTGCCAGCAGCTTATCAGGGGTTGGTAGTACTGAAGCTTTCTTT

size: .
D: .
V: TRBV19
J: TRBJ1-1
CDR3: CASSTQRRDTEAFF
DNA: TGTGCCAGTAGTACACAAAGGAGGGACACTGAAGCTTTCTTT

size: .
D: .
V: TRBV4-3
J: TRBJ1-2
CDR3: CASSHPSRGGYTF
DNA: TGCGCCAGCAGCCACCCTTCCCGGGGTGGCTACACCTTC

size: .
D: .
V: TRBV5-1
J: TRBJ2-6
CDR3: CASSLGRGASSGANVLTF
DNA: TGCGCCAGCAGCTTGGGTCGGGGTGCGAGCTCTGGGGCCAACGTCCTGACTTTC

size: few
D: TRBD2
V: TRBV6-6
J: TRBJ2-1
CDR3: CASRLAGGKEQFF
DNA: TGTGCCAGCAGGCTAGCGGGAGGTAAGGAGCAGTTCTTC

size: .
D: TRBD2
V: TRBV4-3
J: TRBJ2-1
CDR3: CASSQDLLAGGPGEQFF
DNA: TGCGCCAGCAGCCAAGATCTGCTAGCGGGAGGGCCGGGTGAGCAGTTCTTC

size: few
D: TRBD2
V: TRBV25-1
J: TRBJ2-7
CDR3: CASSGGLAGDPTYEQYF
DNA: TGTGCCAGCAGTGGGGGACTAGCGGGAGACCCTACCTACGAGCAGTACTTC

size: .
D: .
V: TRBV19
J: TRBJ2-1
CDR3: CASTLGQGLHNEQFF
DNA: TGTGCCAGTACACTTGGTCAGGGGCTCCACAATGAGCAGTTCTTC

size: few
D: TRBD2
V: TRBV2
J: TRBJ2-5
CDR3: CASSEAPGLAVQETQYF
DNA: TGTGCCAGCAGTGAAGCGCCGGGACTAGCGGTTCAAGAGACCCAGTACTTC

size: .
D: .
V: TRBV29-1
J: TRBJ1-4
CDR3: CSVHGVSNEKLFF
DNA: TGCAGCGTCCACGGGGTATCTAATGAAAAACTGTTTTTT

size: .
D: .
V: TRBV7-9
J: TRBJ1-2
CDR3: CASSLGAGGHGYTF
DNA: TGTGCCAGCAGCTTAGGGGCAGGAGGTCATGGCTACACCTTC

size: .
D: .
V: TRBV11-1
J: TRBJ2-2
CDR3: CASSATHVTGELFF
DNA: TGTGCCAGCAGCGCTACCCATGTCACCGGGGAGCTGTTTTTT

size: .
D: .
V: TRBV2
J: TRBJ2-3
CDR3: CATRRDILTDTQYF
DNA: TGTGCCACCAGACGGGACATCCTCACAGATACGCAGTATTTT

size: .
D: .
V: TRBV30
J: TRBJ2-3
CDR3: CAWSRATYTDTQYF
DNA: TGTGCCTGGAGTCGTGCAACTTACACAGATACGCAGTATTTT

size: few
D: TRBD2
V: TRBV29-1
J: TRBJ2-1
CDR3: CSVPGLALYNEQFF
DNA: TGCAGCGTTCCAGGACTAGCCCTTTACAATGAGCAGTTCTTC

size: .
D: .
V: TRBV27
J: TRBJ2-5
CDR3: CASSREGLYGGQETQYF
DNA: TGTGCCAGCAGCCGAGAGGGCTTATATGGGGGGCAAGAGACCCAGTACTTC

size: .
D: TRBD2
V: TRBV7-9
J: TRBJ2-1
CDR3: CASSILAGFGEGNEQFF
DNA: TGTGCCAGCAGCATACTAGCGGGATTCGGAGAAGGCAATGAGCAGTTCTTC

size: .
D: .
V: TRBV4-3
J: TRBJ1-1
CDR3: CASSQEPREGMNTEAFF
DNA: TGCGCCAGCAGCCAAGAACCCCGGGAGGGTATGAACACTGAAGCTTTCTTT

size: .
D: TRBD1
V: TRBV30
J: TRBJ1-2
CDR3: CAWSTDRGYGYTF
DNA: TGTGCCTGGAGCACGGACAGGGGCTATGGCTACACCTTC

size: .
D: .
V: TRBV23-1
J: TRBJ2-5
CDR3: CASYRKTEKETQYF
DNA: TGCGCCAGCTACAGGAAGACAGAGAAAGAGACCCAGTACTTC

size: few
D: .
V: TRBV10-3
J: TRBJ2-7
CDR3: CAIGGTSSEQYF
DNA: TGTGCCATCGGGGGGACCTCCTCCGAGCAGTACTTC

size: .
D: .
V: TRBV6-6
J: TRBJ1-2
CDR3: CASSYRQGGYTF
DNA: TGTGCCAGCAGTTACCGGCAGGGGGGCTACACCTTC

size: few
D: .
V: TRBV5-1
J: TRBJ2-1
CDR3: CASSDMISAYSYNEQFF
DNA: TGCGCCAGCAGCGACATGATTAGCGCCTACTCCTACAATGAGCAGTTCTTC

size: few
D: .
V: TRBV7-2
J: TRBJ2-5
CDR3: CASSLTRQQETQYF
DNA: TGTGCCAGCAGCTTAACCCGTCAGCAAGAGACCCAGTACTTC

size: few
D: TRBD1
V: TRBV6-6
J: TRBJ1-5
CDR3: CASTDRDHQPQHF
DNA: TGTGCCAGCACCGACAGGGATCATCAGCCCCAGCATTTT

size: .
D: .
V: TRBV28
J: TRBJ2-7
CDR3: CASGRAYEQYF
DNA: TGTGCCAGCGGGCGAGCCTACGAGCAGTACTTC

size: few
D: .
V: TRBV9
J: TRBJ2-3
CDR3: CASSVSSRTDTQYF
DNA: TGTGCCAGCAGCGTATCTAGTCGCACAGATACGCAGTATTTT

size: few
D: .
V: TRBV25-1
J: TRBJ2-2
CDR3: CASRGLNTGELFF
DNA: TGTGCCAGCAGGGGGCTTAACACCGGGGAGCTGTTTTTT

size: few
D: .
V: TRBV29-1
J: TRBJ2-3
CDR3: CSVEFLGADTQYF
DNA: TGCAGCGTTGAATTTTTGGGCGCAGATACGCAGTATTTT

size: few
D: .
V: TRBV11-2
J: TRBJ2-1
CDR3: CASSFGSRGFF
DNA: TGTGCCAGCAGCTTTGGGTCACGGGGGTTCTTC

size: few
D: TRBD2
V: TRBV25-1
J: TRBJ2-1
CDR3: CASSESLGLGNSEQFF
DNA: TGTGCCAGCAGTGAATCTCTGGGACTAGGCAATTCTGAGCAGTTCTTC

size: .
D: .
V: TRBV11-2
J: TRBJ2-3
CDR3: CASSPPAGTDTQYF
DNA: TGTGCCAGCAGCCCTCCGGCGGGCACAGATACGCAGTATTTT

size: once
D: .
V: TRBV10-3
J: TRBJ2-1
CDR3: CAISTSGTNYNEQFF
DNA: TGTGCCATCAGTACCAGTGGGACAAATTACAATGAGCAGTTCTTC

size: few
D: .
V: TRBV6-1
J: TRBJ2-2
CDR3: CASSEVNGELFF
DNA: TGTGCCAGCAGTGAAGTCAACGGGGAGCTGTTTTTT

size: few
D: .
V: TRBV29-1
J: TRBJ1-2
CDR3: CSVESGYGGYTF
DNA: TGCAGCGTTGAATCGGGGTATGGTGGCTACACCTTC

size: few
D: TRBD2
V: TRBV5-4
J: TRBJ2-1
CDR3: CASSRRRASGRAGNEQFF
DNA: TGTGCCAGCAGCCGCCGTAGAGCGAGCGGGAGGGCGGGAAATGAGCAGTTCTTC

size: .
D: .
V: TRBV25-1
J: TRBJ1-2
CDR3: CASSETARGYTF
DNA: TGTGCCAGCAGTGAGACAGCGCGTGGCTACACCTTC

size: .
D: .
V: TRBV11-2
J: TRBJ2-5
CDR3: CASSLVRGAGRETQYF
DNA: TGTGCCAGCAGCTTAGTCCGGGGGGCCGGGAGGGAGACCCAGTACTTC

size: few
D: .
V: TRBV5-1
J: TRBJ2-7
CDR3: CASSLEDSYEQYF
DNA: TGCGCCAGCAGCTTGGAGGACAGCTACGAGCAGTACTTC